Each of the 10 T cell receptor beta chains below was sequenced from the same sample in a study of cytomegalovirus exposure and HLA in healthy donors. Primers: 60 Vbeta forward and 13 Jbeta reverse. Method: immunoSEQ multiplex PCR; TCRdb's copy keeps in-frame clones and lacks some. This table has some 160,000 clones, approximately 82% appearing once. Sequencing was performed on PBMCs. The receptors originated from a man aged 50 to 59 in good health and CMV-seropositive.

The CDR3: CASSRTRGSYGYTF. CDR3 DNA sequence: TGTGCCAGCAGTCGCACCAGGGGGTCCTATGGCTACACCTTC. The rearrangement links TRBV6-5 to TRBJ1-2; TRBD1 matches at 7 bases. The CDR3 is 14 amino acids. Trimming took 5 bases from V and 4 from J; bases not matched to a gene: 7. The germline V gene has CDR1 MNHEY and CDR2 SVGAGI.

This clone was observed a few times. At the DNA level, this CDR3 is encoded by other sequences in the same sample as well. J is TRBJ1-1 and V is TRBV19; TRBD1 aligns across 7 bases. Germline V gene sequence: CDR1 LNHDA, CDR2 SQIVND (reference sequence). Trimming at V came to 6 bases and at J to 1 base, leaving 2 bases not matched to a gene. This CDR3 has 13 residues. CDR3 in amino acids: CASSRQGNTEAFF. The CDR3 bases are TGTGCCAGTAGCAGACAGGGGAACACTGAAGCTTTCTTT.

The table lists this clone with a count of one. V usage is TRBV28 and J usage is TRBJ1-2; possible D gene TRBD1, 6 bases. The CDR3 runs 17 residues. Looked up from germline, CDR1 is MDHEN and CDR2 is SYDVKM. Deletions cut 2 bases from V and 8 bases from J, with 24 bases between. CDR3 sequence reads: CASSLKGRGGPGRGYTF. In nucleotides, the CDR3 is TGTGCCAGCAGTTTAAAGGGTCGGGGGGGGCCGGGGAGAGGCTACACCTTC.

V usage is TRBV5-4 and J usage is TRBJ1-6; 10 bases agree with TRBD1. Trimming removed 2 bases from V and 10 bases from J; junction bases left unmatched: 12. The germline CDR1 and CDR2 sequences are SGHNT and YYREEE (reference sequence). The length of the CDR3 is 17 residues. CDR3 region: CASSLDRRDRGLSPLHF. CDR3 nucleotide sequence: TGTGCCAGCAGCTTAGATCGTCGGGACAGGGGATTATCACCCCTCCACTTT. Full variable domain (remainder filled in from reference TRBV5-4 and TRBJ1-6): ETGVTQSPTHLIKTRGQQVTLRCSSQSGHNTVSWYQQALGQGPQFIFQYYREEENGRGNFPPRFSGLQFPNYSSELNVNALELDDSALYLCASSLDRRDRGLSPLHFGNGTRLTVT.

The genes are TRBV6-1 and TRBJ1-2; perhaps TRBD1 as D (5 bases). V lost 4 bases, J lost 2 bases, and 11 bases lay in between. The CDR3 is 14 amino acids. Germline V CDR1 and CDR2: MNHNS, SASEGT. CDR3 DNA: TGTGCCAGCAGTGCAGGGCGAACCAACTATGGCTACACCTTC. Encoded protein: CASSAGRTNYGYTF.

This chain joins TRBV9 and TRBJ1-2; 9 bases align to TRBD1. V trimming: 0 bases; J trimming: 5 bases; junction bases outside the gene matches: 5. The CDR3 loop spans 15 amino acids. CDR1 SGDLS and CDR2 YYNGEE come from the germline V gene. DNA of the CDR3: TGTGCCAGCAGCGTAGAGGGACAGGGCTTATATGGCTACACCTTC. Its protein product is CASSVEGQGLYGYTF.

The chain carries TRBV5-5 and TRBJ1-1; 8 positions match TRBD1. The CDR3 length is 17 residues. With 4 bases clipped from V and 3 bases from J, the junction kept 14 bases outside the gene matches. Germline V gives CDR1 SGHKS, CDR2 YYEKEE (reference sequence). CDR3: CASSPRTGRLEDTEAFF. For the CDR3, the DNA is TGTGCCAGCAGCCCGAGGACAGGGCGGCTTGAGGACACTGAAGCTTTCTTT.

The chain recombines TRBV19 with TRBJ2-3; 12 bases match TRBD2. The CDR3 runs 16 residues. J gave up 4 bases and V 6 bases, and 8 bases lay outside the gene matches. Germline V lookup: CDR1 LNHDA, CDR2 SQIVND (reference sequence). CDR3 sequence reads: CASSLTSGSWADTQYF. The CDR3 nucleotides are TGTGCCAGTAGCTTGACTAGCGGGAGTTGGGCAGATACGCAGTATTTT.

The rearrangement uses TRBV18 and TRBJ2-1; perhaps TRBD2 as D (6 bases). Germline V gives CDR1 KGHSH, CDR2 LQKENI. CDR3 length equals 16 residues. V was shortened by 2 bases and J by 0 bases, with 11 bases between the two germline ends. The CDR3 spells CASSPSASASYNEQFF. The CDR3 nucleotides read TGTGCCAGCTCACCATCGGCTAGCGCCTCCTACAATGAGCAGTTCTTC.

The chain links TRBV6-1 to TRBJ2-7; tentative D call: TRBD1 (5 bases). Deletions cut 6 bases from V and 2 bases from J, with 11 bases between. In germline, CDR1 is MNHNS, CDR2 SASEGT. The CDR3 has 13 amino acids. The CDR3 loop reads CASRVTVAYEQYF. CDR3 coding DNA: TGTGCCAGCAGGGTGACAGTTGCCTACGAGCAGTACTTC.